This TCR beta chain is from a study of shared clonotypes between healthy human individuals. Study results and limitations: A generally larger estimated richness was seen in naive subsets than in memory subsets. Among several donors, roughly 5% of naive CD4 clonotypes were found in common.

Naive CD8 cells were CD45RO-negative, positively selected for CCR7, excluding terminally differentiated effector memory CD45RA+ cells. In the sorted-subset replicate PCRs, 200 ng DNA, some 30,000 T cell genomes, was used. In the original processing: In the immunoSEQ data, sequences were junction-only and lacked quality scores, so filtering differed. TCRdb's table, derived via immunoSEQ multiplex PCR, lists solely in-frame clones and lacks some. V, J and clone size were drawn from that table, and D and trimming were deduced from the DNA. The data contain under 1 million clones, just over 95% of them singletons. This CDR3 has 17 residues. J lost 1 base, V lost 3 bases, and 10 bases had no gene match. Germline-derived CDR1 and CDR2 are WSHSY and SAAADI. As concerns this clone: Its target is unknown.

Sequencing was done on a sample of naive CD8+ T cells sorted from blood. The source of this sequence is a man between 25 and 39 years old in good health. This chain connects TRBV10-2 to TRBJ2-3; 7 bases map to TRBD2. CDR3 loop: CASSEGGRVSGTDTQYF. The DNA of the CDR3 is TGCGCCAGCAGTGAAGGAGGGAGGGTTTCTGGCACAGATACGCAGTATTTT.